These 3 T cell receptor beta chains share one sample of origin, sequenced in a study of regulatory T cells in long-lasting Graves disease. Sequencing libraries for TCR beta were prepared with iRepertoire HTBI primers and Arm-PCR of CDR3 regions. A single record per CDR3 protein comes from TCRdb applying MiXCR to the multiplex PCR reads. The sample contains approximately 690,000 distinct CDR3 sequences, 30% of which appear only once. The time point denotes: persistent/refractory GD, antithyroid drugs over 5 years with positive TRAb. PBMCs were the source of the RNA used for TCR sequencing. The input for sequencing was peripheral blood mononuclear cells (PBMCs), taken when the disease was refractory, from a patient treated with antithyroid drugs. The receptor set was obtained from a female donor with Graves disease.

This clonotype showed up many times. The chain combines TRBV28 with TRBJ1-2, with a possible D match to TRBD1 (5 bases). The CDR3 sequence is 14 residues long. CDR1 and CDR2 from the germline V gene are MDHEN and SYDVKM. The ends were cut back, 5 bases at V and 4 bases at J, with 14 bases in the middle. The CDR3, as DNA: TGTGCCAGCAGTCTTGAGGGGTTACCCTATGGCTACACCTTC. Translated, it gives CASSLEGLPYGYTF.

The V and J genes are TRBV10-3 and TRBJ1-2; perhaps TRBD1 as D (6 bases). In germline, CDR1 is ENHRY, CDR2 SYGVKD. There are 13 residues in the CDR3. Between the trimmed V and J ends, which lost 10 bases and 4 bases, there was a span of 16 bases. The CDR3: CATGPTGSYGYTF. CDR3 bases: TGTGCCACCGGACCGACAGGAAGCTATGGCTACACCTTC.

The J gene is TRBJ2-6, the V gene TRBV28; the D gene is possibly TRBD2 (6 bases). V lost 4 bases, J lost 2 bases, and 9 bases lay in between. The CDR3 extends over 15 amino acids. Germline CDR1 and CDR2: MDHEN and SYDVKM. The CDR3 coding sequence is TGTGCCAGCAGTTCGGGGGTCCCTGGGGCCAACGTCCTGACTTTC. Protein product: CASSSGVPGANVLTF.